This T cell receptor beta chain was recorded in a study of T cell responses to AZD1222 COVID-19 vaccine. Study-wide results and caveats: Possibly, clonal diversity was underestimated; donors were largely white British and included more females. Only a handful of AZD1222 recipients, five to seven in all, had baseline seropositivity.

Assay: immunoSEQ multiplex PCR; the TCRdb copy retains only in-frame clones and omits some. The table lists roughly 100,000 clones, about four fifths of them singletons. Between the trimmed V and J ends, which lost 2 bases and 6 bases, there was a span of 13 bases. CDR1 is LNHDA, CDR2 SQIVND, per germline (reference sequence). The CDR3 is 14 residues long. With respect to this clone: Its matching antigen is unknown.

This receptor was identified in an adult in good health. The sequences come from peripheral blood, collected on day 0 of AZD1222 vaccination. The J gene is TRBJ1-2, the V gene TRBV19; D not resolved. The CDR3 sequence: CASSILGSRDGYTF. Here the CDR3 DNA reads TGTGCCAGTAGTATATTGGGAAGCCGGGATGGCTACACCTTC.